This TCR beta chain derives from a study of blood T cell repertoires in COVID-19. Background on the study: The study drew acute and convalescent COVID-19 samples from the United States, Italy and Spain. Sample material is recorded as cDNA or gDNA derived from T cells, B-cell-depleted T cells, or PBMCs.

Looked up from germline, CDR1 is MNHEY and CDR2 is SVGAGI. The CDR3 is 12 residues long. Trimming removed 4 bases from V and 3 bases from J, with 6 bases in between. As processed by the authors: Scientists estimated how many nucleated cells there were by amplifying reference gene primers. Method: immunoSEQ multiplex PCR; TCRdb's copy keeps in-frame clones and lacks some. For V, J and clone size, that table is used; D and trimming come from the DNA. The sample holds around 230,000 clones, around 90% seen once. Specimen: peripheral blood. This clonotype originated in a man aged 55-75 years who had recovered from COVID-19. The chain combines TRBV6-5 with TRBJ1-1, with D hard to call. CDR3 nucleotides: TGTGCCAGCAGTTCGCGTTACACTGAAGCTTTCTTT. Protein product: CASSSRYTEAFF.